This entry features one TCR beta chain sequence. Its antigen is unknown. Other nucleotide sequences in the sample specify the same CDR3. This record comes from a study of cytomegalovirus exposure and HLA in healthy donors. General study results and limits: There were a few CMV-associated chains whose specificity for CMV antigens was confirmed in vitro. Some segments of the V type, notably TRBV6-2 and TRBV6-3, were excluded as indistinguishable.

PCR amplification relied on 60 Vbeta primers (plus 13 Jbeta primers). Authors' processing steps: Around 10 million shared chains were among about 80 million unique TCR beta chains counted in a later analysis. Profiled with immunoSEQ multiplex PCR; TCRdb holds only in-frame clones, not every one. V and J calls and clone size are given by that table; D and trimming were obtained from the DNA. The sample holds about 140,000 clones, more than 75% seen once. V gave up 0 bases and J gave up 3 bases; unmatched junction bases: 2. Germline-derived CDR1 and CDR2 are SEHNR and FQNEAQ (reference sequence). The CDR3 consists of 15 residues.

The sequencing sample was made of PBMCs. The sequence derives from a man in his fifties in good health and CMV-seronegative. This chain links TRBV7-9 with TRBJ1-5, with TRBD1 matching 7 bases. CDR3 sequence (DNA): TGTGCCAGCAGCTTAGCCGGGACAGACAATCAGCCCCAGCATTTT. Translating it yields CASSLAGTDNQPQHF.